A selection of T cell receptor beta chains follows, all from one sample in a study of cytomegalovirus exposure and HLA in healthy donors. Only in-frame clones appear in the TCRdb table, and some are missing; sequencing was by immunoSEQ multiplex PCR. The sample lists 150,000 to 200,000 clones, roughly 85% seen once, with under 0.9% in the top ten. Sequencing input: PBMCs. These receptors were collected from a woman aged 40 to 50 in good health and CMV-seronegative. The CDR3 runs from the conserved cysteine through the conserved F or W. A D gene is named only where the DNA matches it firmly. Rows may omit the clone size; those that give it use once, few, many or a size class.

size,J,D,V,DNA,CDR3
few,TRBJ1-5,TRBD1,TRBV6-1,TGTGCCAGCAGTGTCGACAGGGGCAATCAGCCCCAGCATTTT,CASSVDRGNQPQHF
NA,TRBJ2-3,TRBD2,TRBV7-3,TGTGCCAGCAGCTCCCCCCGGCTAGCGGGAGAACTGACAGATACGCAGTATTTT,CASSSPRLAGELTDTQYF
few,TRBJ1-1,NA,TRBV2,TGTGCCAGCAGTGAAGGGACAGCGAACACTGAAGCTTTCTTT,CASSEGTANTEAFF
NA,TRBJ2-7,NA,TRBV7-8,TGTGCCAGCAGCTACCGACAGTCCTACGAGCAGTACTTC,CASSYRQSYEQYF
NA,TRBJ2-7,TRBD2,TRBV28,TGTGCCAGCAGCTCGGGACTAGCTGACGAGCAGTACTTC,CASSSGLADEQYF
once,TRBJ2-2,TRBD1,TRBV29-1,TGCAGCGTTCGGACAGGGGTTAACACCGGGGAGCTGTTTTTT,CSVRTGVNTGELFF
NA,TRBJ2-7,TRBD1,TRBV19,TGTGCCAGTAGCCCACAGGGGTTTAACGAGCAGTACTTC,CASSPQGFNEQYF
NA,TRBJ2-7,TRBD1,TRBV28,TGTGCCAGCAGCTCAGGACAGGGCGGGTCCTACGAGCAGTACTTC,CASSSGQGGSYEQYF
NA,TRBJ2-5,NA,TRBV7-7,TGTGCTAGCAGCTTATCGGGGGAGACCCAGTACTTC,CASSLSGETQYF
NA,TRBJ1-2,NA,TRBV25-1,TGTGCCAGCAGTGAATTCATAGGCGGAAGCAATGGCTACACCTTC,CASSEFIGGSNGYTF
few,TRBJ2-5,TRBD2,TRBV6-6,TGTGCCAGCCGGGAGGGGACCCAGTACTTC,CASREGTQYF
NA,TRBJ1-4,NA,TRBV28,TGTGCCAGCAGTTTAGTCGGGGGGGAAAAACTGTTTTTT,CASSLVGGEKLFF
NA,TRBJ1-2,NA,TRBV7-2,TGTGCCAGCAAACGGAGGACAGACTATGGCTACACCTTC,CASKRRTDYGYTF
NA,TRBJ2-7,TRBD1,TRBV29-1,TGCAGCGTTGAAGGGCAGGGGGCCTACGAGCAGTACTTC,CSVEGQGAYEQYF
NA,TRBJ2-7,TRBD1,TRBV11-2,TGTGCCAGCAGCTTAGTCAGGACAGGGCCCTACGAGCAGTACTTC,CASSLVRTGPYEQYF
NA,TRBJ2-3,TRBD1,TRBV5-1,TGCGCCAGTTCGACAGGGAAAACTAGCACAGATACGCAGTATTTT,CASSTGKTSTDTQYF
few,TRBJ2-2,TRBD1,TRBV5-1,TGCGCCAGCAGCCGAACCGGGACAGGGACTGGGGAGCTGTTTTTT,CASSRTGTGTGELFF
NA,TRBJ2-2,TRBD1,TRBV6-1,TGTGCCAGCAGGGCCGGGACAGGCACCGGGGAGCTGTTTTTT,CASRAGTGTGELFF
NA,TRBJ1-1,TRBD1,TRBV11-2,TGTGCCAGCAGCATACTACAGGGGGCTTCTGAAGCTTTCTTT,CASSILQGASEAFF
NA,TRBJ1-4,TRBD1,TRBV11-2,TGTGCCAGTGGACAGGGAACTAATGAAAAACTGTTTTTT,CASGQGTNEKLFF
few,TRBJ2-3,TRBD1,TRBV5-1,TGCGCCAGCAGCTTAACACAGGGGGCGGGGGATACGCAGTATTTT,CASSLTQGAGDTQYF
NA,TRBJ2-7,NA,TRBV5-1,TGCGCCAGCAGCTTATTAGGGGAAGGATACGAGCAGTACTTC,CASSLLGEGYEQYF
NA,TRBJ1-2,NA,TRBV7-8,TGTGCCAGCAGCTTAGGAGACTATGGCTACACCTTC,CASSLGDYGYTF
once,TRBJ1-3,NA,TRBV6-1,TGTGCCAGCAACGGGGGTTCAAGAAACACCATATATTTT,CASNGGSRNTIYF
NA,TRBJ2-7,NA,TRBV30,TGTGCCTGGAGTTCAGGGTTCTCCTACGAGCAGTACTTC,CAWSSGFSYEQYF
NA,TRBJ1-2,TRBD1,TRBV5-1,TGCGCCAGCAGACCGATGCAGGGGGCTTACTATGGCTACACCTTC,CASRPMQGAYYGYTF
NA,TRBJ2-7,NA,TRBV7-6,TGTGCCAGCAGCTTAGGGGGGACTGCCTCGTCCTACGAGCAGTACTTC,CASSLGGTASSYEQYF
NA,TRBJ1-1,NA,TRBV10-2,TGCGCCAGCAACCTGGAGGGGTTGAACACTGAAGCTTTCTTT,CASNLEGLNTEAFF
NA,TRBJ2-1,TRBD2,TRBV11-3,TGTGCCAGCAGCCCTCTTACCACAGCGGGGGCGGGGGAGTTCTTC,CASSPLTTAGAGEFF
NA,TRBJ2-1,TRBD2,TRBV2,TGTGCCAGCAGCGAAAGGGCGGGACTAGTATACAATGAGCAGTTCTTC,CASSERAGLVYNEQFF
few,TRBJ1-4,TRBD1,TRBV5-8,TGTGCCAGCAGCTTGGTCACAGGGGCTAATGAAAAACTGTTTTTT,CASSLVTGANEKLFF
NA,TRBJ2-7,NA,TRBV28,TGTGCCAGCAGTCCAACTAGCTACGAGCAGTACTTC,CASSPTSYEQYF
NA,TRBJ2-7,NA,TRBV5-5,TGTGCCAGCAGCTTGGCCCCGGACAGCTCCTACGAGCAGTACTTC,CASSLAPDSSYEQYF
NA,TRBJ2-5,TRBD1,TRBV7-9,TGTGCCAGCAGCCCTACCGGGACAGGGGTCGAGACCCAGTACTTC,CASSPTGTGVETQYF
NA,TRBJ1-1,NA,TRBV7-2,TGTGCCAGCAGCAGAGACGGGGGGAGTGGTGATGAAGCTTTCTTT,CASSRDGGSGDEAFF
NA,TRBJ1-5,TRBD1,TRBV7-6,TGTGCCAGCAGCCTAAGGGAGGGACAGGGGGCTGATCAGCCCCAGCATTTT,CASSLREGQGADQPQHF